The entry that follows covers one TCR beta chain sequence. The target antigen is unknown. The protocol was immunoSEQ multiplex PCR, while the TCRdb copy is restricted to in-frame clones and leaves out a portion. The sample consists of 40,000 to 45,000 clones, 80% to 90% of them appearing once. The data are from a study of OX40 agonist ivuxolimab in advanced cancers. The wider study: Cohort: roughly 79% men, mean age 60, aged about 20 to 80.

V gave up 5 bases and J gave up 6 bases, with 14 bases separating them. The CDR3 contains 14 residues. The germline CDR1 and CDR2 sequences are MNHEY and SVGAGI. General study results and limits: There was clonal expansion of CD4+ and CD8+ blood T cells by week 6 at 0.1 to 3.0 mg/kg.

This TCR came from an adult with an advanced solid tumor such as melanoma, head and neck, liver or kidney cancer. The sample in question was CD4+ or CD8+ T cells sorted from blood, obtained in a trial of the OX40 agonist ivuxolimab. The V gene is TRBV6-5, the J gene TRBJ1-3; a possible D gene is TRBD1 (5 bases). CDR3 DNA sequence: TGTGCCAGCAGTCCCGGGACCCGAGAAAACACCATATATTTT. The encoded protein is CASSPGTRENTIYF.